These T cell receptor beta chains were read from a single sample in a study of shared clonotypes between healthy human individuals. TCRdb's table, derived via immunoSEQ multiplex PCR, lists solely in-frame clones and lacks some. The table lists about 600,000 clones, 95% to 98% of them singletons. Sequencing input: naive CD8+ T cells sorted from blood. These receptors were obtained from a man aged 30 to 39 in good health. The CDR3 runs from the conserved cysteine through the conserved F or W. D genes are given only for firm matches. Some rows mark clone size as missing; the rest say once, few, many or name a class of expanded clone.

j_gene,abundance,v_gene,d_gene,CDR3aa,CDR3nt
TRBJ1-1,-,TRBV9,-,CASSGSGDTEAFF,TGTGCCAGCAGCGGAAGTGGGGACACTGAAGCTTTCTTT
TRBJ1-5,-,TRBV18,-,CASSPDTGIQPQHF,TGTGCCAGCTCACCAGATACAGGGATTCAGCCCCAGCATTTT
TRBJ2-7,-,TRBV27,-,CASSLSGSYEQYF,TGTGCCAGCAGTTTATCTGGGAGCTACGAGCAGTACTTC
TRBJ2-7,-,TRBV28,TRBD1,CASDRTGTYEQYF,TGTGCCAGCGACCGGACAGGAACCTACGAGCAGTACTTC
TRBJ2-3,-,TRBV7-9,-,CASSLGWREQYF,TGTGCCAGCAGCTTAGGATGGCGGGAGCAGTATTTT
TRBJ1-4,-,TRBV29-1,-,CSVVGTNEKLFF,TGCAGCGTTGTGGGGACTAATGAAAAACTGTTTTTT
TRBJ2-3,once,TRBV2,-,CASSQIDGTDTQYF,TGTGCCAGCAGTCAAATCGACGGTACAGATACGCAGTATTTT
TRBJ2-1,-,TRBV2,-,CASSESLGASYNEQFF,TGTGCCAGCAGTGAGAGCTTGGGGGCGTCTTACAATGAGCAGTTCTTC
TRBJ1-5,-,TRBV18,TRBD1,CASFLRGGREGNQPQHF,TGTGCCAGCTTTTTACGAGGGGGCAGGGAAGGCAATCAGCCCCAGCATTTT
TRBJ2-4,-,TRBV7-8,TRBD1,CASSSSGQGPESKNIQYF,TGTGCCAGCAGCTCCTCAGGACAGGGTCCGGAGTCCAAAAACATTCAGTACTTC
TRBJ1-4,-,TRBV5-1,-,CASSPWGTTNEKLFF,TGCGCCAGCAGCCCGTGGGGTACAACTAATGAAAAACTGTTTTTT
TRBJ2-7,-,TRBV28,TRBD1,CASSRSGQVRYEQYF,TGTGCCAGCAGTCGGTCGGGACAGGTTAGATACGAGCAGTACTTC
TRBJ1-1,-,TRBV7-9,-,CASVNGGPEAFF,TGTGCCAGCGTAAACGGGGGTCCTGAAGCTTTCTTT
TRBJ2-2,-,TRBV7-9,-,CASSLVSTAANTGELFF,TGTGCCAGCAGCTTAGTGTCAACTGCGGCGAACACCGGGGAGCTGTTTTTT
TRBJ2-3,-,TRBV27,-,CASTPLGKDTQYF,TGTGCCAGCACCCCCCTAGGGAAAGATACGCAGTATTTT
TRBJ2-3,-,TRBV18,TRBD1,CASSPSTGLADTQYF,TGTGCCAGCTCACCATCGACAGGGTTGGCAGATACGCAGTATTTT
TRBJ2-7,-,TRBV28,TRBD1,CASSLPSGTALSYEQYF,TGTGCCAGCAGTCTTCCTTCCGGGACAGCCCTGTCCTACGAGCAGTACTTC
TRBJ1-5,once,TRBV19,-,CASSLRNQPQHF,TGTGCCAGTAGTTTACGGAATCAGCCCCAGCATTTT
TRBJ2-7,-,TRBV6-4,-,CASRERVGSYEQYF,TGTGCCAGCAGGGAGCGGGTGGGCTCCTACGAGCAGTACTTC
TRBJ2-7,-,TRBV10-3,-,CAIRTDGFYEQYF,TGTGCCATCAGGACGGACGGATTCTACGAGCAGTACTTC
TRBJ2-5,-,TRBV6-1,TRBD1,CASSENFRDRSETQYF,TGTGCCAGCAGTGAAAATTTCCGGGACAGGTCAGAGACCCAGTACTTC
TRBJ2-1,-,TRBV27,-,CASRRGLSSYNEQFF,TGTGCCAGCAGACGCGGACTGAGCTCCTACAATGAGCAGTTCTTC
TRBJ2-7,-,TRBV30,-,CAWRIRSYYEQYF,TGTGCCTGGAGGATAAGATCATACTACGAGCAGTACTTC
TRBJ1-2,once,TRBV5-4,-,CASSLAPNYGYTF,TGTGCCAGCAGCTTGGCTCCAAACTATGGCTACACCTTC
TRBJ2-2,-,TRBV19,-,CATTHARGNTGELFF,TGTGCCACCACCCATGCGAGGGGGAACACCGGGGAGCTGTTTTTT
TRBJ2-5,-,TRBV27,TRBD2,CASSLLAGNSQETQYF,TGTGCCAGCAGTTTACTAGCGGGGAATTCCCAAGAGACCCAGTACTTC
TRBJ1-5,-,TRBV23-1,TRBD1,CASSQSHRGVFGSDQPQHF,TGCGCCAGCAGTCAATCCCACAGGGGAGTATTTGGGAGCGATCAGCCCCAGCATTTT
TRBJ2-3,-,TRBV29-1,TRBD1,CSVEELSGGLTDTQYF,TGCAGCGTTGAAGAACTGTCAGGGGGCCTCACAGATACGCAGTATTTT
TRBJ2-7,-,TRBV4-3,-,CASSPDPNSYEQYF,TGCGCCAGCAGCCCTGACCCGAATTCCTACGAGCAGTACTTC